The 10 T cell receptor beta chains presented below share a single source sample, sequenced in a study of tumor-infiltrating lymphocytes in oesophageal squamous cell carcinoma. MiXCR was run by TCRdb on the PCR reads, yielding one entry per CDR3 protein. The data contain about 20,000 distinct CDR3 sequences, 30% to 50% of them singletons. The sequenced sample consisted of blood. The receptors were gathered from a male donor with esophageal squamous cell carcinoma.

The CDR3 protein is CASSLDGGYQPQHF. The CDR3 DNA follows: TGTGCCAGCAGCCTAGATGGGGGATATCAGCCCCAGCATTTT. V gene TRBV7-8 combines with J gene TRBJ2-3; D perhaps matches TRBD1 (5 bases). Judging by the DNA end, TRBJ1-5 fits better; the J call may be wrong. Germline-derived CDR1 and CDR2 are SGHVS and FQNEAQ. The length of the CDR3 is 14 residues.

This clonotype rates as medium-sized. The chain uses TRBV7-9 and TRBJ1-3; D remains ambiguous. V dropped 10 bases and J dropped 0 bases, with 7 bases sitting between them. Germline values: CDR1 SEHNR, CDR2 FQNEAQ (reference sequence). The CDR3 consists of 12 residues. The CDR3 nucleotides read TGTGCCAACACGGACTCTGGAAACACCATATATTTT. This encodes CANTDSGNTIYF. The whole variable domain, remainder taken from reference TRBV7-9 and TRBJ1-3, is DTGVSQNPRHKITKRGQNVTFRCDPISEHNRLYWYRQTLGQGPEFLTYFQNEAQLEKSRLLSDRFSAERPKGSFSTLEIQRTEQGDSAMYLCANTDSGNTIYFGEGSWLTVV.

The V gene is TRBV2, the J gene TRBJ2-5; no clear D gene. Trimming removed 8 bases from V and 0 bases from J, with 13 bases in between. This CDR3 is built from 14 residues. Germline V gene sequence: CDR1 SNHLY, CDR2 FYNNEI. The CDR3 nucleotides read TGTGCCAGCGAGCGACAAACCTACCAAGAGACCCAGTACTTC. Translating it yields CASERQTYQETQYF.

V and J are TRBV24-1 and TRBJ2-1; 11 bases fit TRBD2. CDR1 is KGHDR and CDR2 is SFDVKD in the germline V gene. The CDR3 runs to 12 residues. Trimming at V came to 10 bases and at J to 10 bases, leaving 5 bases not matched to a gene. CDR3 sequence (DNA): TGTGCCACGGCGGGACTAGCGGAGGAGCAGTTCTTC. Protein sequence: CATAGLAEEQFF.

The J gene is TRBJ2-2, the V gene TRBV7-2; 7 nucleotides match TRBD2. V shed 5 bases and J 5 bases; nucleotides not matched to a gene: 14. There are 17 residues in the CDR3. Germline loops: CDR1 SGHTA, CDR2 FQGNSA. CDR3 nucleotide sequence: TGTGCCAGCAGCCCCTCCCCCCGACAGCGGGAAACCGGGGAGCTGTTTTTT. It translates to CASSPSPRQRETGELFF.

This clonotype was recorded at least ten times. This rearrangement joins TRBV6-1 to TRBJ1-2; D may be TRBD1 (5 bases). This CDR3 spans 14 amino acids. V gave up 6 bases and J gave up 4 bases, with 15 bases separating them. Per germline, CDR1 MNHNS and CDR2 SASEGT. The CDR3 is CASRTGPSAYGYTF. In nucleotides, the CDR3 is TGTGCCAGCAGAACAGGACCGAGCGCCTATGGCTACACCTTC.

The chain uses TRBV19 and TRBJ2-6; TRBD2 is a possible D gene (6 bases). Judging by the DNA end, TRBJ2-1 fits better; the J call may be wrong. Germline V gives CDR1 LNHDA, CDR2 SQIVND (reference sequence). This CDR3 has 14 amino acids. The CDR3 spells CASSRTTRGYEQFF. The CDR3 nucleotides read TGTGCCAGTAGCCGGACTACTCGGGGGTACGAGCAGTTCTTC.

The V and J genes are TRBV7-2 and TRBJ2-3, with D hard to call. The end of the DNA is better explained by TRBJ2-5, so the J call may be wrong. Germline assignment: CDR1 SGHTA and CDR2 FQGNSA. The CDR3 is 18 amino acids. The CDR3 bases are TGTGCCAGCAGCTTAGTCGGCGCCACTACGTACGTTTCGGAGACCCAGTACTTC. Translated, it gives CASSLVGATTYVSETQYF.

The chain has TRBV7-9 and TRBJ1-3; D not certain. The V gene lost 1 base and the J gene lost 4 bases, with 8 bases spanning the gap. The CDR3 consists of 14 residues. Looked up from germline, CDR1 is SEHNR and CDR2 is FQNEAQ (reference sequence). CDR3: CASSLDQRGNTIYF. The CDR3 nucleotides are TGTGCCAGCAGCTTAGACCAGAGAGGAAACACCATATATTTT.

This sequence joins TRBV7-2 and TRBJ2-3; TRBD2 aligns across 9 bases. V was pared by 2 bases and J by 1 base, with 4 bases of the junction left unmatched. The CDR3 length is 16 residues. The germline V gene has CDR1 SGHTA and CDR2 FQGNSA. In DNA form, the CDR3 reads TGTGCCAGCAGCTTAAGGCCTAGCGGGGGCACAGATACGCAGTATTTT. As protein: CASSLRPSGGTDTQYF.